This T cell receptor (beta chain) was captured in a study of OX40 agonist ivuxolimab in advanced cancers. On the study more broadly: Among those treated, three patients had partial responses, one with hepatocellular carcinoma and two with cutaneous melanoma.

Using immunoSEQ multiplex PCR, the repertoire was profiled, and TCRdb retains in-frame clones only, with some absent. The profile shows approximately 82,000 clones, 88% of them singletons. This sequence was found in an adult with an advanced solid tumor such as melanoma, head and neck, liver or kidney cancer. The sample consisted of CD4+ or CD8+ T cells sorted from blood, taken in a trial of the OX40 agonist ivuxolimab.

The chain's CDR3 is CASRQNGDLGPQHF. The CDR3 DNA reads TGTGCCAGCAGACAAAACGGGGACCTTGGGCCCCAGCATTTT. V is TRBV6-6 and J is TRBJ1-5, with D possibly matching TRBD1 (5 bases). V lost 6 bases and J 9 bases, leaving 18 bases between the germline ends. Germline-derived CDR1 and CDR2 are MNHNY and SVGAGI (reference sequence). CDR3 length: 14 residues.